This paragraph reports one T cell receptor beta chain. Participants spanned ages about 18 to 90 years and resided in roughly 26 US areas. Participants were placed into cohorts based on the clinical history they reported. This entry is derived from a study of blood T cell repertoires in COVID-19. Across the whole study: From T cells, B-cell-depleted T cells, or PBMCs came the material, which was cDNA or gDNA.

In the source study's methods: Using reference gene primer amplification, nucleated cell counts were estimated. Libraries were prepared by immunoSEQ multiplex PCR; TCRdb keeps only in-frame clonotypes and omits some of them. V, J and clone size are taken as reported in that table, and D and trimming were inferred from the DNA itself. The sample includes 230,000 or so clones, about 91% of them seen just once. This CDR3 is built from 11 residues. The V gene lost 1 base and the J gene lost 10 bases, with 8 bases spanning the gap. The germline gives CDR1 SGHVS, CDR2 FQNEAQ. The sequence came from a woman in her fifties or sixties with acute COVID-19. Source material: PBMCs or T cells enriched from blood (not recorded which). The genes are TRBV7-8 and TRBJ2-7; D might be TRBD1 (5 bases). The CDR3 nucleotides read TGTGCCAGCAGCTTAGACGACAGCCAGTACTTC. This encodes CASSLDDSQYF. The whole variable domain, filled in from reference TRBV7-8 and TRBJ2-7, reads GAGVSQSPRYKVAKRGQDVALRCDPISGHVSLFWYQQALGQGPEFLTYFQNEAQLDKSGLPSDRFFAERPEGSVSTLKIQRTQQEDSAVYLCASSLDDSQYFGPGTRLTVT.